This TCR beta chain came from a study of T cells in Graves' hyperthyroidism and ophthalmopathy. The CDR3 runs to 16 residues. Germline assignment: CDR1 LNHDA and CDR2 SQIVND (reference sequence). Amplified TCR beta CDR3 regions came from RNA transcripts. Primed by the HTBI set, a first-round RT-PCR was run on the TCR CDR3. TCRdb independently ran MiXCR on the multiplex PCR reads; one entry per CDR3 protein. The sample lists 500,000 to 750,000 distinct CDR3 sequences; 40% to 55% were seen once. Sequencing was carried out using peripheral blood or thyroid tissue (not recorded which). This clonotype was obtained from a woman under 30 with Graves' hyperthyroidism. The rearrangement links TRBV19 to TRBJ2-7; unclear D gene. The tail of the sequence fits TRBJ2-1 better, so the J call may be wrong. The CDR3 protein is CASSVSRDGWGNEQFF. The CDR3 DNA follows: TGTGCCAGTAGTGTCTCAAGGGATGGGTGGGGCAATGAGCAGTTCTTC.